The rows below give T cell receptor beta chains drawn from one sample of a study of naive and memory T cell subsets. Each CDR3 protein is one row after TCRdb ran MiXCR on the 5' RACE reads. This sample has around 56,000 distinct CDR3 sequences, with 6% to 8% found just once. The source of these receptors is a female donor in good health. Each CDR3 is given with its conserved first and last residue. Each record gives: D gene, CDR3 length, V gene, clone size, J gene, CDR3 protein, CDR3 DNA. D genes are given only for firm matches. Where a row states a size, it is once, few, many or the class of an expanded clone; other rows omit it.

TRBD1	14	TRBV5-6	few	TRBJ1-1	CASRPGQGITEAFF	TGTGCCAGCAGACCCGGACAGGGAATCACTGAAGCTTTCTTT
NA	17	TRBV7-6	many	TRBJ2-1	CASRQSRGGGTYNEQFF	TGTGCCAGCAGACAGAGTCGCGGTGGCGGGACCTACAATGAGCAGTTCTTC
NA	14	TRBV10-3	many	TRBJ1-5	CAISDPRPGALQHF	TGTGCCATCAGTGACCCCCGACCGGGGGCCCTCCAGCATTTT
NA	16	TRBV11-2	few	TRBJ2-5	CASSPRRMTAQETQYF	TGTGCCAGCAGCCCCCGTAGAATGACAGCGCAAGAGACCCAGTACTTC
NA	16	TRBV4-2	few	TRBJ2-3	CASSQSVSASTDTQYF	TGTGCCAGCAGCCAATCGGTCAGCGCAAGCACAGATACGCAGTATTTT
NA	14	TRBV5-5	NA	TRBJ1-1	CASSLRLMNTEAFF	TGTGCCAGCAGCCTTAGATTAATGAACACTGAAGCTTTCTTT
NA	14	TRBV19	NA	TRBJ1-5	CASKEAQGPQPQHF	TGTGCCAGTAAGGAGGCTCAGGGTCCTCAGCCCCAGCATTTT
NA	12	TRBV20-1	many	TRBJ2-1	CSARVGPNEQFF	TGCAGTGCTAGAGTTGGGCCCAATGAGCAGTTCTTC
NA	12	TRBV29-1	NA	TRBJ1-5	CSVLWGNQPQHF	TGCAGCGTTTTGTGGGGTAATCAGCCCCAGCATTTT
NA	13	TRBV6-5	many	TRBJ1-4	CASSYSSGGKLFF	TGTGCCAGCAGTTACTCGTCCGGCGGAAAACTGTTTTTT
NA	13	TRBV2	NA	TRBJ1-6	CASRNAWGSPLHF	TGTGCCAGCAGGAATGCCTGGGGATCACCCCTCCACTTT
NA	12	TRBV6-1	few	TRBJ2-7	CASSEYGYEQYF	TGTGCCAGCAGTGAATACGGCTACGAGCAGTACTTC
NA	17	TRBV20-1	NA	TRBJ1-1	CSARDPGSGMRGTEAFF	TGCAGTGCTAGGGATCCAGGGTCGGGGATGAGGGGCACTGAAGCTTTCTTT
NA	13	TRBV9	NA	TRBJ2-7	CASSVGVSYEQYF	TGTGCCAGCAGCGTAGGGGTGTCCTACGAGCAGTACTTC
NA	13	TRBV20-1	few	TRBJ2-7	CSGGRTASYEQYF	TGCAGCGGCGGAAGGACGGCCTCCTACGAGCAGTACTTC
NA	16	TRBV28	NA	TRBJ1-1	CASSLDWLRPNTEAFF	TGTGCCAGCAGTTTAGATTGGCTTCGGCCGAACACTGAAGCTTTCTTT
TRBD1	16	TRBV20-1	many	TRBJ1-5	CSARRGRQGGSQPQHF	TGCAGTGCTAGGAGGGGAAGACAGGGCGGAAGTCAGCCCCAGCATTTT
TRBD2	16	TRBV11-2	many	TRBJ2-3	CASSRQRGGSTDTQYF	TGTGCCAGCAGCCGGCAGCGGGGGGGCAGCACAGATACGCAGTATTTT
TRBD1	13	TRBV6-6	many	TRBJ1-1	CASSYQRQGKAFF	TGTGCCAGCAGTTACCAGAGACAGGGGAAAGCTTTCTTT
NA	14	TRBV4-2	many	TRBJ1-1	CASSQDKQHTEAFF	TGTGCCAGCAGCCAAGATAAACAGCACACTGAAGCTTTCTTT
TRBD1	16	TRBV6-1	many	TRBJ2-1	CASSEGRSGGRGEQFF	TGTGCCAGCAGTGAAGGGCGCTCAGGGGGCAGGGGTGAGCAGTTCTTC
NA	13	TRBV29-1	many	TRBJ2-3	CSVEDTHTDTQYF	TGCAGCGTTGAAGACACCCACACAGATACGCAGTATTTT
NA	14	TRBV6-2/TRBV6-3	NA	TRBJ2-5	CASSFSGTQETQYF	TGTGCCAGCAGTTTTTCCGGGACACAGGAGACCCAGTACTTC
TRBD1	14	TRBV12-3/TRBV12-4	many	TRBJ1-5	CASSSRQGYQPQHF	TGTGCCAGCAGTTCCCGACAGGGTTACCAGCCCCAGCATTTT
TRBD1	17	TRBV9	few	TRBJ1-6	CASSVGGTGGAESPLHF	TGTGCCAGCAGCGTGGGGGGGACAGGGGGCGCGGAGTCACCCCTCCACTTT
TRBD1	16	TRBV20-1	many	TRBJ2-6	CSAETGARTGANVLTF	TGCAGTGCCGAGACAGGGGCCCGTACTGGGGCCAACGTCCTGACTTTC
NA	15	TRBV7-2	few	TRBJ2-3	CASSLRGGATDTQYF	TGTGCCAGCAGCTTACGAGGGGGGGCAACAGATACGCAGTATTTT
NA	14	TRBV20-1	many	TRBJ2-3	CSARGGQWADTQYF	TGCAGTGCTAGAGGAGGACAGTGGGCAGATACGCAGTATTTT
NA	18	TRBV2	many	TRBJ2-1	CASSERPPGQGGNNEQFF	TGTGCCAGCAGTGAAAGACCCCCGGGTCAGGGGGGAAACAATGAGCAGTTCTTC
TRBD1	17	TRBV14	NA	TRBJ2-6	CASSPGTGRTGANVLTF	TGTGCCAGCAGCCCGGGGACAGGGAGAACCGGGGCCAACGTCCTGACTTTC
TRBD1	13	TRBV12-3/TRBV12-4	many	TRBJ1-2	CASSLRQGVGYTF	TGTGCCAGCAGTTTACGACAGGGGGTAGGCTACACCTTC
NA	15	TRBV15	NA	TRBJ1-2	CATSRAPGWADGYTF	TGTGCCACCAGCAGGGCTCCCGGTTGGGCGGATGGCTACACCTTC
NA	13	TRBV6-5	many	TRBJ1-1	CASSYMRGTEAFF	TGTGCCAGCAGTTACATGAGGGGAACTGAAGCTTTCTTT
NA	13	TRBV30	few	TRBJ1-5	CAWSVDQAGPQHF	TGTGCCTGGAGTGTGGATCAAGCGGGGCCCCAGCATTTT
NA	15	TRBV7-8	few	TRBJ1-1	CASSFASGMNTEAFF	TGTGCCAGCAGCTTCGCGTCCGGGATGAACACTGAAGCTTTCTTT